Presented here are 25 T cell receptor beta chains from one specimen sequenced in a study of glioma-infiltrating T cells after dendritic cell vaccination. Time point indicated: after dendritic cell vaccination, including at tumor progression/relapse. Clones were sequenced by immunoSEQ multiplex PCR, and TCRdb holds only the in-frame ones, with some missing. The sample holds tens of thousands of clones, roughly nine tenths seen once. Sequenced here: blood, sampled after dendritic cell vaccination. These TCRs come from a human donor with glioblastoma.

This rearrangement joins TRBV9 to TRBJ2-7, with TRBD2 identical over 9 bases. Germline V gives CDR1 SGDLS, CDR2 YYNGEE. The V and J ends lost 2 bases and 4 bases, in that order; junction bases with no gene match: 7. The CDR3 length is 15 residues. CDR3 in amino acids: CASSVSGGGAYEQYF. The CDR3 DNA is TGTGCCAGCAGCGTGTCGGGCGGGGGGGCATACGAGCAGTACTTC.

This rearrangement joins TRBV10-3 to TRBJ1-2; no definite D call. Germline CDR1 reads ENHRY; CDR2 reads SYGVKD. V dropped 3 bases and J dropped 4 bases, with 12 bases sitting between them. The CDR3 length is 14 residues. The CDR3 loop is CAISDHSLSYGYTF. The DNA for the CDR3 is TGTGCCATCAGTGATCACAGCCTTTCCTATGGCTACACCTTC.

The rearrangement uses TRBV7-2 and TRBJ2-7, with TRBD1 as a possible D gene (6 bases). The V end was cut by 8 bases, the J end by 5 bases, with 16 bases between. The length of the CDR3 is 13 residues. Germline assignment: CDR1 SGHTA and CDR2 FQGNSA. As DNA, the CDR3 is TGTGCCAGCTACAGCGATAACAGGGACGAGCAGTACTTC. Its protein is CASYSDNRDEQYF.

The genes are TRBV7-6 and TRBJ1-2, with 8 bases that match TRBD1. With 0 bases clipped from V and 8 bases from J, the junction kept 8 bases outside the gene matches. This CDR3 has 15 residues. Germline CDR1 SGHVS, CDR2 FNYEAQ. This chain's CDR3 is CASSLAQGATGGYTF. CDR3 DNA: TGTGCCAGCAGCTTAGCGCAGGGGGCGACAGGAGGCTACACCTTC.

This clone was recorded a few times. This chain's CDR3 is CSISALSSYNEQFF. DNA of the CDR3: TGCAGCATCAGCGCACTGAGCTCCTACAATGAGCAGTTCTTC. The genes are TRBV29-1 and TRBJ2-1; D gene unclear. Between the trimmed V and J ends, which lost 8 bases and 0 bases, there was a span of 14 bases. The germline gives CDR1 SQVTM, CDR2 ANQGSEA. The CDR3 covers 14 residues.

This CDR3 is CASSAGGTEAFF. In DNA form, the CDR3 reads TGCGCCAGCAGCGCAGGGGGGACTGAAGCTTTCTTT. The chain employs TRBV5-1 and TRBJ1-1; TRBD1 agrees at 7 bases. From germline, CDR1 is SGHRS and CDR2 YFSETQ. V lost 4 bases to trimming and J lost 5 bases; unmatched junction nucleotides: 2. The CDR3 loop spans 12 amino acids.

Points on this clone: The sample holds other DNA sequences that translate to the same CDR3. This sequence joins TRBV5-6 and TRBJ2-1; the match to TRBD2 covers 10 bases. The CDR3 has 16 amino acids. Trimming at V came to 2 bases and at J to 1 base, leaving 3 bases not matched to a gene. In germline, CDR1 is SGHDT, CDR2 YYEEEE. DNA of the CDR3: TGTGCCAGCAGCTTTGTAGCGGGAGGTTCCTACAATGAGCAGTTCTTC. Amino acids: CASSFVAGGSYNEQFF.

V and J are TRBV14 and TRBJ2-5, with a weak D call TRBD2 (5 bases). The CDR3 runs to 14 residues. Trimming left V 3 bases short and J 1 base short, with 9 bases between. Per germline, CDR1 SGHDN and CDR2 FVKESK. CDR3: CASSHRTFQETQYF. CDR3 DNA sequence: TGTGCCAGCAGCCACCGGACTTTCCAAGAGACCCAGTACTTC. Full variable domain (missing parts from reference TRBV14 and TRBJ2-5): EAGVTQFPSHSVIEKGQTVTLRCDPISGHDNLYWYRRVMGKEIKFLLHFVKESKQDESGMPNNRFLAERTGGTYSTLKVQPAELEDSGVYFCASSHRTFQETQYFGPGTRLLVL.

The V and J genes are TRBV5-1 and TRBJ2-7; possible D gene TRBD1, 6 bases. V was trimmed by 7 bases and J by 5 bases, leaving 19 bases between them. Germline CDR1 and CDR2: SGHRS and YFSETQ. The CDR3 covers 14 residues. CDR3 DNA sequence: TGCGCCAGCGCCTCCGGGACAAATCTCGACGAGCAGTACTTC. It codes for CASASGTNLDEQYF.

This clone was picked up one time. The chain is built from TRBV2 and TRBJ1-2; TRBD1 matches 9 bases. J lost 2 bases, V lost 3 bases, and 1 base had no gene match. The CDR3 is 14 residues long. The germline gives CDR1 SNHLY, CDR2 FYNNEI. The CDR3 loop is CASSDGQGNYGYTF. DNA for the CDR3: TGTGCCAGCAGTGACGGACAGGGGAACTATGGCTACACCTTC.

This clone is categorized as medium-sized. The V gene is TRBV28, the J gene TRBJ1-4; unclear D gene. Germline lookup yields CDR1 MDHEN and CDR2 SYDVKM. CDR3 length equals 14 residues. Between the trimmed V and J ends, which lost 5 bases and 7 bases, there was a span of 14 bases. The CDR3 nucleotides read TGTGCCAGCAGTGAGCCCCGGGGAGGTGAAAAACTGTTTTTT. Protein sequence: CASSEPRGGEKLFF.

This chain uses TRBV29-1 with TRBJ2-2, with TRBD1 as a possible D gene (5 bases). Per the germline V gene, CDR1 is SQVTM and CDR2 is ANQGSEA. The V gene lost 3 bases and the J gene lost 5 bases, with 13 bases spanning the gap. The CDR3 contains 14 residues. CDR3 amino acids: CSVDVSGKTGELFF. CDR3 nucleotide sequence: TGCAGCGTTGATGTTTCAGGGAAAACCGGGGAGCTGTTTTTT.

This clone was counted a single time. CDR3 bases: TGTGCCAGCAGCTTAGCAAGGGGTGGCGAAAAACTGTTTTTT. Its protein is CASSLARGGEKLFF. The chain combines TRBV7-8 with TRBJ1-4, with D maybe TRBD1 (5 bases). CDR1 and CDR2 (germline): SGHVS, FQNEAQ. Trimming took off 0 bases at V and 8 bases at J, with 10 bases between the two ends. This CDR3 has 14 residues.

CDR3 bases: TGTGTCACCAACCGGGACAGACGTAACTATGGCTACACCTTC. Protein sequence: CVTNRDRRNYGYTF. V is TRBV6-5 and J is TRBJ1-2; 7 bases line up with TRBD1. Germline loops: CDR1 MNHEY, CDR2 SVGAGI. The CDR3 has 14 residues.

The V call is TRBV18, the J call TRBJ1-5; tentative D call: TRBD1 (5 bases). The length of the CDR3 is 14 residues. V was shortened by 2 bases and J by 3 bases, with 8 bases between the two germline ends. Germline assignment: CDR1 KGHSH and CDR2 LQKENI. CDR3 nucleotide sequence: TGTGCCAGCTCACCAAACAGGATCAATCAGCCCCAGCATTTT. It yields the protein CASSPNRINQPQHF.

This clone was found once. J is TRBJ2-1 and V is TRBV7-2; 7 bases are shared with TRBD2. The V gene end was trimmed by 4 bases and the J gene end by 9 bases; junction bases not matched to a gene: 9. The CDR3 is 14 amino acids. The germline V gene encodes CDR1 SGHTA and CDR2 FQGNSA. The CDR3 is CASSSQRGGTEQFF. As DNA, the CDR3 is TGTGCCAGCAGCTCGCAACGGGGAGGGACTGAGCAGTTCTTC.

In regard to this clone: Germline and junction disagree at one end, which may indicate a read error. The chain combines TRBV10-2 with TRBJ1-5; D is uncertain. This CDR3 is 13 amino acids long. Germline V gives CDR1 WSHSY, CDR2 SAAADI. In DNA, the CDR3 is TGCGCCAGCAGTGAGTCGAGCAACCAGCCCCAGCATTTT. Translated: CASSESSNQPQHF.

The chain has TRBV9 and TRBJ2-5, with 10 bases that match TRBD2. The J segment lost 3 bases and the V segment lost 0 bases, leaving 5 bases of the junction unmatched. Per germline, CDR1 SGDLS and CDR2 YYNGEE. The CDR3 length is 16 residues. The CDR3 bases are TGTGCCAGCAGCGTAGGACCTAGCGGGGGTGAAGAGACCCAGTACTTC. As protein: CASSVGPSGGEETQYF.

This chain links TRBV27 with TRBJ1-1; a weak D match, TRBD1 (6 bases). The CDR3 spans 15 residues. V gave up 0 bases and J gave up 2 bases, with 10 bases separating them. In germline, CDR1 is MNHEY, CDR2 SMNVEV (reference sequence). The CDR3 here is CASSLSGGRNTEAFF. DNA of the CDR3: TGTGCCAGCAGTTTATCGGGGGGGCGAAACACTGAAGCTTTCTTT.

The V gene is TRBV7-8, the J gene TRBJ2-1; 8 bases are a match to TRBD2. CDR1 SGHVS and CDR2 FQNEAQ come from the germline V gene. The V segment lost 5 bases and the J segment 2 bases; nucleotides outside the gene matches: 2. This CDR3 has 14 amino acids. The CDR3 DNA is TGTGCCAGCAGCAGACTAGCGACCTACAATGAGCAGTTCTTC. This gives the protein CASSRLATYNEQFF.

CDR3 DNA: TGCGCCAGCAGCCAAGATCAGGGGAGAGGAGGCTACACCTTC. Protein sequence: CASSQDQGRGGYTF. The gene calls are TRBV4-3 and TRBJ1-2; tentatively, D is TRBD1 (6 bases). Trimming removed 0 bases from V and 8 bases from J, with 13 bases in between. CDR1 LGHNA and CDR2 YSLEER come from the germline V gene. CDR3 length: 14 residues.

The V and J genes are TRBV27 and TRBJ2-2; D gene unclear. V dropped 7 bases and J dropped 6 bases, with 21 bases sitting between them. Germline CDR1 MNHEY, CDR2 SMNVEV (reference sequence). The CDR3 totals 16 residues. CDR3 in DNA: TGTGCCAGCACCTCAATGGGTCTCGGGTGGCCCGGGGAGCTGTTTTTT. Translating gives CASTSMGLGWPGELFF.

The chain recombines TRBV4-2 with TRBJ1-1; TRBD1 is a possible D gene (6 bases). The V gene lost 1 base and the J gene lost 1 base, with 16 bases spanning the gap. Germline V lookup: CDR1 LGHNA, CDR2 YNFKEQ. The CDR3 is 17 amino acids. The CDR3 region is CASSQVGAGAWNTEAFF. The CDR3 DNA is TGTGCCAGCAGCCAAGTAGGGGCAGGGGCTTGGAACACTGAAGCTTTCTTT.

The chain combines TRBV5-1 with TRBJ2-7, with 8 bases aligning to TRBD2. Trimming cost V 5 bases and J 0 bases; bases outside gene matches: 10. In germline, CDR1 is SGHRS, CDR2 YFSETQ. This CDR3 spans 16 amino acids. CDR3 loop: CASSRSGSRSSYEQYF. DNA of the CDR3: TGCGCCAGCAGTCGAAGCGGGAGCCGGAGCTCCTACGAGCAGTACTTC.

This chain uses TRBV5-6 with TRBJ1-2; 8 positions agree with TRBD1. The CDR3 has 17 amino acids. The V and J ends lost 0 bases and 6 bases, in that order; junction bases with no gene match: 13. CDR1 SGHDT and CDR2 YYEEEE come from the germline V gene. DNA of the CDR3: TGTGCCAGCAGCTTGGGGACAGGGTATTCCTTCGGACATGGCTACACCTTC. This translates into CASSLGTGYSFGHGYTF.